The 20 T cell receptor beta chains reported below all come from one sample, sequenced in a study of blood T cell repertoires in COVID-19. The method was immunoSEQ multiplex PCR; TCRdb's version includes in-frame clones alone and lacks a portion of them. This repertoire shows 110,000 to 150,000 clones, around 87% found once; its top ten account for 3.5% to 5.5%. The sequencing sample was made of peripheral blood. These receptor sequences come from a woman aged 40 to 49 with acute or convalescent COVID-19.

The gene calls are TRBV6-1 and TRBJ1-2; TRBD1 agrees at 8 bases. V gave up 4 bases and J gave up 4 bases; unmatched junction bases: 14. This CDR3 region has 17 residues. Looked up from germline, CDR1 is MNHNS and CDR2 is SASEGT. CDR3 nucleotides: TGTGCCAGCAGTGGGAAAGCCGGGACAGGCGTTTTCTATGGCTACACCTTC. It codes for CASSGKAGTGVFYGYTF.

This clone was picked up one time. The rearrangement uses TRBV28 and TRBJ1-4, with TRBD1 as a possible D gene (6 bases). V was shortened by 6 bases and J by 6 bases, with 17 bases between the two germline ends. CDR3 size: 15 residues. Germline assignment: CDR1 MDHEN and CDR2 SYDVKM. CDR3 residues: CASRLPGGAYEKLFF. The CDR3 DNA follows: TGTGCCAGCAGACTTCCGGGGGGGGCGTATGAAAAACTGTTTTTT.

This clone appeared once. Its ends do not fully match the called genes, so a read error is possible. The chain links TRBV5-4 to TRBJ1-1, with D perhaps matching TRBD1 (6 bases). Germline V gives CDR1 SGHNT, CDR2 YYREEE (reference sequence). The CDR3 consists of 13 residues. For the CDR3, the DNA is TGTGCCAGCAGCTTGGCCGGGGACACAGAAGCTTTCTTT. Translation: CASSLAGDTEAFF.

This clone was seen only once. The gene calls are TRBV10-1 and TRBJ1-4; 11 bases are a match to TRBD1. Germline trimming cut 5 bases from V and 0 bases from J; bases unmatched to any gene: 11. The CDR3 is 19 amino acids. Germline V gene lookup returns CDR1 WNHNN and CDR2 SYGVQD (reference sequence). In DNA, the CDR3 is TGCGCCAGCAGTCTGAGGACAGGGGGCGAAGTCGCAACTAATGAAAAACTGTTTTTT. This codes for CASSLRTGGEVATNEKLFF.

The chain is built from TRBV2 and TRBJ1-1, with D perhaps matching TRBD1 (5 bases). This CDR3 region has 12 residues. The V end was cut by 10 bases, the J end by 3 bases, with 12 bases between. CDR1 SNHLY and CDR2 FYNNEI come from the germline V gene. The CDR3 bases are TGTGCCACAGGGAAACGGGACACTGAAGCTTTCTTT. Translated: CATGKRDTEAFF.

V usage is TRBV27 and J usage is TRBJ2-7; 13 positions agree with TRBD2. Germline CDR1 MNHEY, CDR2 SMNVEV (reference sequence). V was clipped by 4 bases and J by 4 bases; unmatched bases: 4. This CDR3 is built from 15 residues. The DNA of the CDR3 is TGTGCCAGCAGTTGGACTAGCGGGAGTGCATACGAGCAGTACTTC. Its translation: CASSWTSGSAYEQYF.

This sequence joins TRBV7-2 and TRBJ2-5; tentatively, D is TRBD2 (5 bases). CDR3 size: 14 residues. Germline V gives CDR1 SGHTA, CDR2 FQGNSA. Trimming removed 5 bases from V and 5 bases from J, with 15 bases in between. The CDR3 region is CASSPSRGTETQYF. CDR3 bases: TGTGCCAGCAGCCCGTCACGGGGAACGGAGACCCAGTACTTC.

The chain recombines TRBV7-2 with TRBJ1-5, with D perhaps matching TRBD1 (6 bases). The V gene's germline CDR1 is SGHTA and CDR2 FQGNSA. This CDR3 is 14 amino acids long. Trimming cost V 5 bases and J 0 bases, with 8 bases left between them. The chain's CDR3 is CASSPGASNQPQHF. The CDR3 bases are TGTGCCAGCAGCCCAGGGGCTAGCAATCAGCCCCAGCATTTT.

In this sample, this clone turned up many times. V is TRBV12-3 or TRBV12-4 and J is TRBJ2-7, with D possibly matching TRBD1 (6 bases). This CDR3 spans 12 amino acids. The V end lost 5 bases, the J end lost 3 bases, and 8 bases lay between the germline ends. Here the CDR3 DNA reads TGTGCCAGCAGTCCACAGGGCTACGAGCAGTACTTC. Translating it yields CASSPQGYEQYF.

The chain recombines TRBV7-2 with TRBJ1-3; D unclear. Trimming shortened V by 1 base and J by 2 bases, and 6 bases separated the two germline ends. Per germline, CDR1 SGHTA and CDR2 FQGNSA. The CDR3 covers 14 residues. The CDR3 sequence is CASSLDSTGNTIYF. In nucleotides, the CDR3 is TGTGCCAGCAGCTTAGACAGTACTGGAAACACCATATATTTT.

CDR3 amino acids: CGRQGLNYGYTF. CDR3 coding DNA: TGTGGCAGACAAGGCCTTAACTATGGCTACACCTTC. The rearrangement uses TRBV30 and TRBJ1-2; D ambiguous. This CDR3 is 12 amino acids long. Germline V lookup: CDR1 GTSNPN, CDR2 SVGIG (reference sequence).

The chain couples TRBV4-1 to TRBJ1-3, with unresolved D. Germline CDR1 and CDR2: MGHRA and YSYEKL. Trimming left V 8 bases short and J 2 bases short, with 7 bases between. The CDR3 totals 12 residues. CDR3 protein: CASVGTGNTIYF. DNA for the CDR3: TGCGCCAGCGTTGGCACTGGAAACACCATATATTTT.

The chain combines TRBV19 with TRBJ2-3, with 9 positions matching TRBD2. The CDR3 totals 13 residues. Germline CDR1 is LNHDA and CDR2 is SQIVND (reference sequence). V gave up 10 bases and J gave up 6 bases; unmatched junction bases: 8. The CDR3 region has the DNA TGTGCCACCCGAGGTAGCGGGAGTGATACGCAGTATTTT. Protein sequence: CATRGSGSDTQYF.

The chain has TRBV28 and TRBJ1-5, with a possible D match to TRBD1 (5 bases). This CDR3 region has 16 residues. Germline V CDR1 and CDR2: MDHEN, SYDVKM. Trimming took 6 bases from V and 2 from J, leaving 17 bases between them. The DNA of the CDR3 is TGTGCCAGCAGACCTCAGGGATACCAAGGCAATCAGCCCCAGCATTTT. As protein: CASRPQGYQGNQPQHF.

This clone was seen a few times. The rearrangement uses TRBV4-2 and TRBJ2-2; 7 bases line up with TRBD1. CDR3 length: 16 amino acids. Germline lookup yields CDR1 LGHNA and CDR2 YNFKEQ. After removal of 3 bases from V and 0 bases from J, the junction contained 4 bases not matched to a gene. In DNA, the CDR3 is TGTGCCAGCAGCCAGGCGACAGGGACGAACACCGGGGAGCTGTTTTTT. It specifies CASSQATGTNTGELFF.

The CDR3 sequence is CASRSGSGETQYF. The CDR3 DNA reads TGTGCCAGCAGGTCGGGATCGGGGGAGACCCAGTACTTC. This chain uses TRBV28 with TRBJ2-5; a weak D match, TRBD2 (5 bases). CDR1 is MDHEN and CDR2 is SYDVKM in the germline V gene. The length of the CDR3 is 13 residues. Trimming removed 6 bases from V and 5 bases from J, with 13 bases in between.

J is TRBJ1-1 and V is TRBV19, with no clear D. The ends were cut back, 9 bases at V and 5 bases at J, with 10 bases in the middle. The length of the CDR3 is 11 residues. The V gene's germline CDR1 is LNHDA and CDR2 SQIVND (reference sequence). CDR3 DNA: TGTGCCAGCGTACAGTGGACTGAAGCTTTCTTT. It is translated as CASVQWTEAFF.

This chain joins TRBV11-2 and TRBJ1-1, with D perhaps TRBD1 (5 bases). Looked up from germline, CDR1 is SGHAT and CDR2 is FQNNGV. The CDR3 totals 14 residues. The ends were cut back, 2 bases at V and 11 bases at J, with 18 bases in the middle. The CDR3 loop is CASSLHGLGGTAFF. In DNA form, the CDR3 reads TGTGCCAGCAGCTTACACGGATTGGGGGGAACGGCTTTCTTT.

The V gene is TRBV6-6, the J gene TRBJ1-2; D is unclear. CDR1 and CDR2 from the germline V gene are MNHNY and SVGAGI (reference sequence). The CDR3 contains 13 residues. V was cut by 7 bases and J by 4 bases, with 13 bases left in between. Written as DNA, the CDR3 is TGTGCCAGCACGTCGCGGGATAGCTATGGCTACACCTTC. Its translation: CASTSRDSYGYTF.

As regards this clone: The sample carries other DNA sequences with the same CDR3. The rearrangement joins TRBV5-8 to TRBJ2-7; D is undetermined. CDR1 and CDR2 (germline): SGHTS, YDEGEE. This CDR3 has 11 amino acids. Trimming removed 4 bases at V and 3 bases at J, with 5 bases between. CDR3 residues: CASSPLYEQYF. The CDR3 DNA reads TGTGCCAGCAGCCCCCTCTACGAGCAGTACTTC. The full variable domain, rest sourced from reference TRBV5-8 and TRBJ2-7, is EAGVTQSPTHLIKTRGQQATLRCSPISGHTSVYWYQQALGLGLQFLLWYDEGEERNRGNFPPRFSGRQFPNYSSELNVNALELEDSALYLCASSPLYEQYFGPGTRLTVT.